This entry concerns a single TCR beta chain. Original analysis: Nucleated cell counts were estimated from reference gene primer amplification. This table comes from immunoSEQ multiplex PCR, and its TCRdb copy is limited to in-frame clones, with some not included. V, J and clone size are taken as reported in that table, and D and trimming were inferred from the DNA itself. The sample contains about 110,000 clones, 75% to 85% of which appear only once. The source of the sample is a study of blood T cell repertoires in COVID-19. On the study more broadly: Sites in the United States, Italy and Spain provided acute and convalescent COVID-19 samples. Nucleic acid was either cDNA or gDNA, and it came from T cells, B-cell-depleted T cells, or PBMCs.

The CDR3 consists of 15 residues. Germline CDR1 is SGHTA and CDR2 is FQGNSA. The V end lost 0 bases, the J end lost 3 bases, and 10 bases lay between the germline ends. V usage is TRBV7-2 and J usage is TRBJ2-3; D possibly corresponds to TRBD2 (5 bases). The sample was peripheral blood. The sequence was collected from an elderly woman with active or convalescent COVID-19. The CDR3 DNA reads TGTGCCAGCAGCTTAGCGGGAGTGGCGACAGATACGCAGTATTTT. Translating gives CASSLAGVATDTQYF.